This entry is about one TCR beta chain. Its antigen remains unidentified. The V end lost 4 bases, the J end lost 12 bases, and 20 bases lay between the germline ends. Germline lookup yields CDR1 SGDLS and CDR2 YYNGEE. CDR3 length: 13 residues. The data stem from a study of hypomethylating agent response in myelodysplastic syndrome. For the study at large: Patients with myelodysplastic syndrome were some 10 male and 2 female. Of about eleven patients, about 5 carried TET2, the most frequent mutation.

Two replicates of about 200 ng each gave 400 ng DNA per sample, survey resolution. Repertoires were generated with immunoSEQ multiplex PCR, while TCRdb's copy carries only in-frame clones and drops some. The sample includes some 10,000 clones, 83% seen only once; the top ten take 4% to 4.5%. Findings of the study overall: The MDS versus healthy comparison may be affected by non-age-matched controls.

The sample was bone marrow, taken before or after starting hypomethylating agent treatment for myelodysplastic syndrome (not recorded which). The clonotype comes from a human donor with myelodysplastic syndrome. The rearrangement links TRBV9 to TRBJ2-7; tentative D call: TRBD2 (7 bases). CDR3: CASSSPGGRLLYF. The CDR3 DNA sequence: TGTGCCAGCAGCTCCCCGGGGGGCCGACTGTTGTACTTC.